The clone carrying this T cell receptor (beta chain) was recorded many times. Its antigen is not known. The donors were all healthy and Caucasian. The sample comes from a study of identical twins. Study-level points and caveats: Out-of-frame alpha sequences shared by twins were enriched for low generation probability.

A universal primer site was created by template switching, with the cDNA bearing unique molecular identifiers. TCRdb re-called the 5' RACE reads with MiXCR, one entry per CDR3 protein. The sample yields 250,000 to 350,000 distinct CDR3 sequences, approximately 8.5% seen once. V was pared by 2 bases and J by 0 bases, with 13 bases between. Looked up from germline, CDR1 is LGHDT and CDR2 is YNNKEL (reference sequence). The CDR3 has 16 amino acids. The same specimen was also included in a second study, on yellow fever vaccine responses in identical twins.

The sequence derives from a woman in her late teens or twenties in good health. This chain joins TRBV3-1 and TRBJ1-1; maybe TRBD1 (5 bases). The sequenced material came from memory (CD45RO+) T cells sorted from blood. DNA of the CDR3: TGTGCCAGCAGCCAATGGTCCGGGACGGTGAACACTGAAGCTTTCTTT. Translating it yields CASSQWSGTVNTEAFF.